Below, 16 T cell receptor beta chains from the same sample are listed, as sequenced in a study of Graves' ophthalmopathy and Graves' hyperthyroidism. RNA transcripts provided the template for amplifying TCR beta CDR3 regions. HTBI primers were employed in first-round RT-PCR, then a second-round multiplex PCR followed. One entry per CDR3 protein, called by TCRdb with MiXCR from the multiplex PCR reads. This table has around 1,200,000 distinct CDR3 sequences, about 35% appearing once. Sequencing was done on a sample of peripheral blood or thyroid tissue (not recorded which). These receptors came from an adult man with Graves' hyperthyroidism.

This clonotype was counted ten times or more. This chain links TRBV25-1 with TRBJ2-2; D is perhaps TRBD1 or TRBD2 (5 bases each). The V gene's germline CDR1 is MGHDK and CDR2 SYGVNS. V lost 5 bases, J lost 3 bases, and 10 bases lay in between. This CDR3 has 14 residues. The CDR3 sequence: CASSPQGDTGELFF. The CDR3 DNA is TGTGCCAGCAGTCCCCAGGGAGACACCGGGGAGCTGTTTTTT.

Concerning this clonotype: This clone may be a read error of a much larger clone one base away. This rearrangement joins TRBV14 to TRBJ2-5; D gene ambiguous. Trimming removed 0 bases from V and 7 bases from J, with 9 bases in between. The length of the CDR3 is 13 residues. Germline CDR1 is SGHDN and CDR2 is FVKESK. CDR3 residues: CASSQDFIGTQYF. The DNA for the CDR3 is TGTGCCAGCAGCCAAGATTTTATAGGGACCCAGTACTTC.

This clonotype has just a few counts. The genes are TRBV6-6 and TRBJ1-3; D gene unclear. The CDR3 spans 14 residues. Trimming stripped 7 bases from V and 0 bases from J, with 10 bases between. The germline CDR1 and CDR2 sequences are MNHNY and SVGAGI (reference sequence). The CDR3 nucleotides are TGTGCCAGCACAATGAGGCTCTCTGGAAACACCATATATTTT. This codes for CASTMRLSGNTIYF.

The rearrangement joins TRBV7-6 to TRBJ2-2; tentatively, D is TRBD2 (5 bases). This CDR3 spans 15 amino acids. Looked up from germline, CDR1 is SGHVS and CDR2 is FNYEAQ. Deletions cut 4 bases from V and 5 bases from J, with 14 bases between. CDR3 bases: TGTGCCAGCAGCTCGAGCGGTGGAGGTACCGGGGAGCTGTTTTTT. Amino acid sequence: CASSSSGGGTGELFF.

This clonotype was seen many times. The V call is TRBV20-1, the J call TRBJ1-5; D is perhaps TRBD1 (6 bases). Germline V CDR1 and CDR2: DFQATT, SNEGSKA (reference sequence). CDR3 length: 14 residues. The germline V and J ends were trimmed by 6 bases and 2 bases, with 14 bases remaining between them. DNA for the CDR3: TGCAGTGCCGAGGACCCAGGGGGCAATCAGCCCCAGCATTTT. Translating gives CSAEDPGGNQPQHF.

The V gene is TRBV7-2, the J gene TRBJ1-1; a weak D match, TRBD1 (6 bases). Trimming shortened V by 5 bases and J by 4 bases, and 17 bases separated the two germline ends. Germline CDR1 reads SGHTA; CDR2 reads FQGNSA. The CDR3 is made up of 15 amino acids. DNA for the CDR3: TGTGCCAGCAGCGCGCAGCCCCAGGGGTTCACTGAAGCTTTCTTT. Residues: CASSAQPQGFTEAFF. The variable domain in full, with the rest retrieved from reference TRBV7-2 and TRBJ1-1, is GAGVSQSPSNKVTEKGKDVELRCDPISGHTALYWYRQSLGQGLEFLIYFQGNSAPDKSGLPSDRFSAERTGGSVSTLTIQRTQQEDSAVYLCASSAQPQGFTEAFFGQGTRLTVV.

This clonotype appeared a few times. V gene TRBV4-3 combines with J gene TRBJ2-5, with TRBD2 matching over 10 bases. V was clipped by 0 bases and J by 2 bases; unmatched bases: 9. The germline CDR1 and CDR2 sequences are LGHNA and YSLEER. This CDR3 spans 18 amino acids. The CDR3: CASSQDISGRPLQETQYF. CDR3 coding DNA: TGCGCCAGCAGCCAAGATATTAGCGGGAGGCCACTTCAAGAGACCCAGTACTTC.

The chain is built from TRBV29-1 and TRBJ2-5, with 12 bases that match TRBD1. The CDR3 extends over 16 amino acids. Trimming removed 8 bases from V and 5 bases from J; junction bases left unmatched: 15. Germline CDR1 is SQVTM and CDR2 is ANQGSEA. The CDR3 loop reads CSLELGDRGRHETQYF. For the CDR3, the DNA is TGCAGCTTAGAACTGGGGGACAGGGGGCGCCATGAGACCCAGTACTTC.

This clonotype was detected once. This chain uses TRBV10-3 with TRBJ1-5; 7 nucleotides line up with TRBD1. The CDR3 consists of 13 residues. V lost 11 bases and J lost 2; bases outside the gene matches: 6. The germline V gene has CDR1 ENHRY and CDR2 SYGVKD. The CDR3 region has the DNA TGTGCCGCCTCAGGGACAGGCAATCAGCCCCAGCATTTT. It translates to CAASGTGNQPQHF.

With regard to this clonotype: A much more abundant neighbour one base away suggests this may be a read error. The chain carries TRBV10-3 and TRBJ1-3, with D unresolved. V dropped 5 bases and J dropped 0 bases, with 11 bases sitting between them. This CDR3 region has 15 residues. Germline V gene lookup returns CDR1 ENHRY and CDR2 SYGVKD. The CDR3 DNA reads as TGTGCCATCAGTCCCTCCGCAGGCTCTGGAAACACCATATATTTT. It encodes CAISPSAGSGNTIYF.

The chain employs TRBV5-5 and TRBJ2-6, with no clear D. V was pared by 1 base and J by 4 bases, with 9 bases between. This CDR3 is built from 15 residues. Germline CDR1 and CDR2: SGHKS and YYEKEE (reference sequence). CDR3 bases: TGTGCCAGCAGCTTGAGTGGGTACGGGGCCAACGTCCTGACTTTC. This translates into CASSLSGYGANVLTF.

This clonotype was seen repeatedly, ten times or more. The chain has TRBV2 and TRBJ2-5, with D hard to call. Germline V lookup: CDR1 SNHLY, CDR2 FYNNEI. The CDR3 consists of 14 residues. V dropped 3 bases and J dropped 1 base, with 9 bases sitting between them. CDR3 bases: TGTGCCAGCAGTGAGTTGTACATCCAAGAGACCCAGTACTTC. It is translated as CASSELYIQETQYF.

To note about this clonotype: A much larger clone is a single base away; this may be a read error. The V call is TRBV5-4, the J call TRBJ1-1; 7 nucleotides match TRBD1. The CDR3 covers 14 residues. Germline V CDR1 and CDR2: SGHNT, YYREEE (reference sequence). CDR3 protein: CASSSLDRNTEASF. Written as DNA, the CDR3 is TGTGCCAGCAGCTCGTTGGACAGGAACACTGAAGCTTCCTTT.

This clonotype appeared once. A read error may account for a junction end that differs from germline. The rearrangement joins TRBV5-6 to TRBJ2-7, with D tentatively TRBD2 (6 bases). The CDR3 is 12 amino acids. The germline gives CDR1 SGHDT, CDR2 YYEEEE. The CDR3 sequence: CASSLEGGEQHF. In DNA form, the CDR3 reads TGTGCCAGCAGCTTGGAGGGAGGCGAGCAGCACTTC.

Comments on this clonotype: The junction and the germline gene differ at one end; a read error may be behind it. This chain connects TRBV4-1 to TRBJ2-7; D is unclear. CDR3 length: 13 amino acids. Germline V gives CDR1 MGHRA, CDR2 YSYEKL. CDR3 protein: CASSPYGSYEQYF. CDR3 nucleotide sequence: TGTGCCAGCAGCCCGTATGGAAGCTACGAGCAGTACTTC.

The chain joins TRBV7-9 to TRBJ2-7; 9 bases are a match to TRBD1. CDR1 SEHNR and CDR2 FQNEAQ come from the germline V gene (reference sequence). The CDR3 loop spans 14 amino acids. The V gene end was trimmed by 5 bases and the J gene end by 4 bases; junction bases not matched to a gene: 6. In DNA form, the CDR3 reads TGTGCCAGCAGCAACAGGGGGCTAGGATACGAGCAGTACTTC. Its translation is CASSNRGLGYEQYF.